This TCR beta chain was retrieved from a study of blood T cell repertoires in COVID-19. Study at large: Sample material is recorded as cDNA or gDNA derived from T cells, B-cell-depleted T cells, or PBMCs.

How the authors handled the data: For nucleated cells, counts were estimated from reference gene primer amplification. Profiling relied on immunoSEQ multiplex PCR, and the TCRdb table lists in-frame clones only, not all of them. D and trimming come from the DNA, and the V and J calls and clone size come from that table. The repertoire holds 70,000 to 85,000 clones, with 82% as singletons. Germline V gene data show CDR1 as SGHDT and CDR2 as YYEEEE. V dropped 1 base and J dropped 6 bases, with 7 bases sitting between them. CDR3 size: 12 residues. This receptor was identified in a man aged 60-69 years with acute or convalescent COVID-19. The chain joins TRBV5-6 to TRBJ1-1; D gene ambiguous. Sequenced: peripheral blood. CDR3 region: CASSLNRAEAFF. The CDR3, as DNA: TGTGCCAGCAGCTTGAACCGGGCTGAAGCTTTCTTT.